The text below deals with one T cell receptor (beta chain). Its antigen is not known. Sequenced by immunoSEQ multiplex PCR; TCRdb stores in-frame clones only, minus some. Here the sample spans some 98,000 clones, 85% to 90% being singletons. The CDR3 totals 12 residues. Trimming removed 5 bases from V and 6 bases from J; junction bases left unmatched: 4. Germline CDR1 and CDR2: MDHEN and SYDVKM. This entry is derived from a study of T cell responses to AZD1222 COVID-19 vaccine. Study-level findings and limits: Regions 160-218 and 743-854 dominated among vaccine-associated CD4 TCRs spanning spike. It should be noted that donors were predominantly white British and more often female, and clonal diversity was possibly underestimated.

The V call is TRBV28, the J call TRBJ2-7; TRBD1 matches 7 bases. This sequence was found in an adult who received the AZD1222 COVID-19 vaccine. This specimen consisted of peripheral blood, obtained 28 days after the second AZD1222 dose. The CDR3 nucleotides read TGTGCCAGCAGTGGGGACAGTGGCGAGCAGTACTTC. Amino acids: CASSGDSGEQYF.